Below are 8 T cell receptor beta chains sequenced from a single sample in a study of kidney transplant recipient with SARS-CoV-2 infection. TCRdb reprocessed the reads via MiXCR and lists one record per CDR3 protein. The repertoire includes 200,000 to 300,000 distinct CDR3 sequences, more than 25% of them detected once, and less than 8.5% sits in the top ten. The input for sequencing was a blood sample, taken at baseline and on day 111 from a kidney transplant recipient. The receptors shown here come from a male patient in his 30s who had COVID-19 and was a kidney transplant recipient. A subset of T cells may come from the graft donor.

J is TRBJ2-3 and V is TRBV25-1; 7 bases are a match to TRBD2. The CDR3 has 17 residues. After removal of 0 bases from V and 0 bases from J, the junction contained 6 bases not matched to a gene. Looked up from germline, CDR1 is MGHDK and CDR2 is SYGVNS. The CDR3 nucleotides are TGTGCCAGCAGTGAATATAGTGGCGGGGGAAGCACAGATACGCAGTATTTT. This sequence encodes CASSEYSGGGSTDTQYF.

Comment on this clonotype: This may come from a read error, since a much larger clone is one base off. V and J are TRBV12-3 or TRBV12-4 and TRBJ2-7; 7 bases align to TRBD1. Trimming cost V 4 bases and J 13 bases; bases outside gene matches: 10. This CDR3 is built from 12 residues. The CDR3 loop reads CASSSYRQGRYF. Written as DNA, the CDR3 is TGTGCCAGCAGTTCCTATCGACAGGGCCGCTACTTC.

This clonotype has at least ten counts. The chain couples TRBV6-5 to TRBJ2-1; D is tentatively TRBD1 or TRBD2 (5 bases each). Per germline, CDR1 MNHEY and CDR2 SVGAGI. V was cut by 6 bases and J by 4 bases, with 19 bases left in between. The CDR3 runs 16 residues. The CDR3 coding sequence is TGTGCCAGCAGCCGAAGAGGGGCCCGAGGGTACAATGAGCAGTTCTTC. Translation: CASSRRGARGYNEQFF.

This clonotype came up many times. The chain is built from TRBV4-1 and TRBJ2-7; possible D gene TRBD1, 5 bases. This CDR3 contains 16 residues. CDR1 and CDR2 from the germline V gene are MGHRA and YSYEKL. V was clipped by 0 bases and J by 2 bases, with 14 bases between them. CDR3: CASSQDASGSAYEQYF. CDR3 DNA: TGCGCCAGCAGCCAAGATGCCTCAGGGTCCGCCTACGAGCAGTACTTC.

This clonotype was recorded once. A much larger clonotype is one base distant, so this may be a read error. The CDR3 DNA follows: TGTGCCAGAAGTTTACTGGGGGACAGGGTTGATACGCAGTATTTT. This sequence encodes CARSLLGDRVDTQYF. This chain uses TRBV28 with TRBJ2-3; 9 positions agree with TRBD1. Germline assignment: CDR1 MDHEN and CDR2 SYDVKM. This CDR3 has 15 residues.

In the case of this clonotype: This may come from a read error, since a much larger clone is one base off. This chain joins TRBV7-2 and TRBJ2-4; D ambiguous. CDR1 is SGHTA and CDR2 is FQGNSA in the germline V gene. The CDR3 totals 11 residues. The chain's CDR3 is CASSLNRAPPF. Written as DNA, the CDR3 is TGTGCCAGCAGCTTAAATAGGGCACCTCCCTTC.

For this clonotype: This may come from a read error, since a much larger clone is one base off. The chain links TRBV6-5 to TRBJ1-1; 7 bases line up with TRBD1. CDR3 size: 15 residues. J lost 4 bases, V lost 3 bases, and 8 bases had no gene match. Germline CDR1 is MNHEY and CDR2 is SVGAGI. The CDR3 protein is CASSYGGDRATEAFF. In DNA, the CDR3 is TGTGCCAGCAGTTATGGGGGCGACAGGGCCACTGAAGCTTTCTTT.

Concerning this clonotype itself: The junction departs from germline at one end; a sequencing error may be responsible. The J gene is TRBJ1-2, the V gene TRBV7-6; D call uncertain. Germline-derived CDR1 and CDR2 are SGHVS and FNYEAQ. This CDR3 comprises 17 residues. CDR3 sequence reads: CVSSVQYESRKTYGYTF. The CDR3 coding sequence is TGTGTCAGCAGCGTGCAATATGAATCTCGAAAGACCTATGGCTACACCTTC.